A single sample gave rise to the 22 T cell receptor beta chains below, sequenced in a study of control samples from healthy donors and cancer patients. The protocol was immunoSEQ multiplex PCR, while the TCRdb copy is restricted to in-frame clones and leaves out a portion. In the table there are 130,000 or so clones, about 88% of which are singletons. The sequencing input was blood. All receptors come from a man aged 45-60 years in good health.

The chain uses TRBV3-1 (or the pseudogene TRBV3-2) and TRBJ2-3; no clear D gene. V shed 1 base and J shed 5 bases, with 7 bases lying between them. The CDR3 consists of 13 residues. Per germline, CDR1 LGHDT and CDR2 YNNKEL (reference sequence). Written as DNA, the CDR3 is TGTGCCAGCAGCCAAGGGTACAAAGATACGCAGTATTTT. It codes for CASSQGYKDTQYF.

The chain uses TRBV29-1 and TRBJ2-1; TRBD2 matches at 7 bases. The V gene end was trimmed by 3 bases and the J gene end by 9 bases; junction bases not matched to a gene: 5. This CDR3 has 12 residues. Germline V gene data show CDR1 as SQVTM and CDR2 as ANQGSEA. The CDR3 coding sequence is TGCAGCGTTGAGGGGGGGACCACTGAGCAGTTCTTC. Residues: CSVEGGTTEQFF.

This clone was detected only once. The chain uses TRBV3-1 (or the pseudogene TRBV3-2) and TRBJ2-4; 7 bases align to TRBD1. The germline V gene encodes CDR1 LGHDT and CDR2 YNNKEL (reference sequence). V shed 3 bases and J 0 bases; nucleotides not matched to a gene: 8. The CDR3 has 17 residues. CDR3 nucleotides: TGTGCCAGCAGCCAGGATGACAGGGTATCAGCCAAAAACATTCAGTACTTC. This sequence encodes CASSQDDRVSAKNIQYF.

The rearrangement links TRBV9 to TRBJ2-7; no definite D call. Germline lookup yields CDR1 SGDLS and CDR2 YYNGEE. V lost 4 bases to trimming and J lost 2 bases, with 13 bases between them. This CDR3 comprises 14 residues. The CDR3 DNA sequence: TGTGCCAGCAGCCCGCACGGCGATCCCTACGAGCAGTACTTC. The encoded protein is CASSPHGDPYEQYF.

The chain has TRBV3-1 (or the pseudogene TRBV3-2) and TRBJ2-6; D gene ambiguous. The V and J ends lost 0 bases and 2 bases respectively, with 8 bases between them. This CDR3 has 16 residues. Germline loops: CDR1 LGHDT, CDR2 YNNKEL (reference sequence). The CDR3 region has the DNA TGTGCCAGCAGCCAAGATTGGAGCGCTGGGGCCAACGTCCTGACTTTC. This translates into CASSQDWSAGANVLTF.

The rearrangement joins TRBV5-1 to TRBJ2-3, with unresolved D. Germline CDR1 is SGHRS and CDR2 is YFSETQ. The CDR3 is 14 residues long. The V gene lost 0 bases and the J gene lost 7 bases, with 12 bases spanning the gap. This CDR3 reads CASSLDTEGNTQYF. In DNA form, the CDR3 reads TGCGCCAGCAGCTTGGACACAGAAGGGAATACGCAGTATTTT. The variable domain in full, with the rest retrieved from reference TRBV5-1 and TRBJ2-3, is KAGVTQTPRYLIKTRGQQVTLSCSPISGHRSVSWYQQTPGQGLQFLFEYFSETQRNKGNFPGRFSGRQFSNSRSEMNVSTLELGDSALYLCASSLDTEGNTQYFGPGTRLTVL.

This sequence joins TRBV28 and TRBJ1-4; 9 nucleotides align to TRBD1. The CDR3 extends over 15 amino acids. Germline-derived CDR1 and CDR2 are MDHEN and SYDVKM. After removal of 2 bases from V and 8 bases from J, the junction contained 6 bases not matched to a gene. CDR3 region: CASSLTQGADEKLFF. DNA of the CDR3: TGTGCCAGCAGTTTAACACAGGGGGCAGACGAAAAACTGTTTTTT.

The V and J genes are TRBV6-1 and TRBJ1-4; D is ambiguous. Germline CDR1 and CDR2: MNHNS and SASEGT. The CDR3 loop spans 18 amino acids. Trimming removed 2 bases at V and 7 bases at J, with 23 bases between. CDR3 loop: CASSETKRILRVGEKLFF. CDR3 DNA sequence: TGTGCCAGCAGTGAAACAAAGCGGATTTTAAGAGTTGGTGAAAAACTGTTTTTT.

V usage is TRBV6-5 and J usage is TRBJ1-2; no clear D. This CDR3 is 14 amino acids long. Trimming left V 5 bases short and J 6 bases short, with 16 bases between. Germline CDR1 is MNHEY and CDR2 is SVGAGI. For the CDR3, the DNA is TGTGCCAGCAGTCCCCTGGGAGGGTTCGATGGCTACACCTTC. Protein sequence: CASSPLGGFDGYTF.

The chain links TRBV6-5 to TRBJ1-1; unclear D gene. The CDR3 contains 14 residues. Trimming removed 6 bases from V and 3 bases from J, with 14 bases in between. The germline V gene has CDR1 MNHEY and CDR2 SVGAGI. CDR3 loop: CASRLLRTDTEAFF. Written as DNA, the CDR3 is TGTGCCAGCAGACTCCTCCGAACGGACACTGAAGCTTTCTTT.

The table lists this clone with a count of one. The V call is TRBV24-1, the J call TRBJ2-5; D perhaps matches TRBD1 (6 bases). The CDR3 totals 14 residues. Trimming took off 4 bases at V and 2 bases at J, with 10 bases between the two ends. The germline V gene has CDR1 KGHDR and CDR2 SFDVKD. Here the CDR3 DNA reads TGTGCCACCAGTGAAAACAGGGATCAAGAGACCCAGTACTTC. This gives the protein CATSENRDQETQYF.

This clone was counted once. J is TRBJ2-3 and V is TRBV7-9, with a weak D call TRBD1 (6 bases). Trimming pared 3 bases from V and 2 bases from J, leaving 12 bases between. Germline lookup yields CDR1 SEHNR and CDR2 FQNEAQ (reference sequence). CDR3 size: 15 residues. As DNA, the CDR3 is TGTGCCAGCAGCTTTCGGCAGGGGAACACAGATACGCAGTATTTT. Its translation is CASSFRQGNTDTQYF. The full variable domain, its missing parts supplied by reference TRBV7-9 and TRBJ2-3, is DTGVSQNPRHKITKRGQNVTFRCDPISEHNRLYWYRQTLGQGPEFLTYFQNEAQLEKSRLLSDRFSAERPKGSFSTLEIQRTEQGDSAMYLCASSFRQGNTDTQYFGPGTRLTVL.

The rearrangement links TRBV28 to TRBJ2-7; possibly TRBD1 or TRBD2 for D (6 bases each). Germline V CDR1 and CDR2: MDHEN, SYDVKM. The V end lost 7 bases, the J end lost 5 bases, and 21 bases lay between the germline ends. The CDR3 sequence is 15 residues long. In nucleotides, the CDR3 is TGTGCCAGCATTCAAGGGGGGCAGGGAGTCCACGAGCAGTACTTC. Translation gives CASIQGGQGVHEQYF.

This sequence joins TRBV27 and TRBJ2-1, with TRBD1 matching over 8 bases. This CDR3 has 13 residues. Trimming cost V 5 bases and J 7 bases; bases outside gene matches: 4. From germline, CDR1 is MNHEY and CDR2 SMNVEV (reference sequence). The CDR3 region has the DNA TGTGCCAGCAGTACTACAGGGGGAAATGAGCAGTTCTTC. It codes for CASSTTGGNEQFF.

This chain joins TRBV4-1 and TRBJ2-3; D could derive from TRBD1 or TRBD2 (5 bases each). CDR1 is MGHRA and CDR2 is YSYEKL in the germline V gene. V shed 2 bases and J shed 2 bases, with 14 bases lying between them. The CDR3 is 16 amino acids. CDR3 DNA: TGCGCCAGCAGCCAACTCATGGGGGTATCCACAGATACGCAGTATTTT. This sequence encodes CASSQLMGVSTDTQYF.

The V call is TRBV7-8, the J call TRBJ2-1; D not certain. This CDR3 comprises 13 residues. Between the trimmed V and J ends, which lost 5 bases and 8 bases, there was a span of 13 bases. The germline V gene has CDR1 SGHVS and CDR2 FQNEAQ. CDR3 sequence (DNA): TGTGCCAGCAGCCGAACCCTAGTCCATGAGCAGTTCTTC. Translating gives CASSRTLVHEQFF.

The CDR3 here is CASSLEAGRGDTQYF. CDR3 DNA sequence: TGTGCCAGCAGCTTAGAAGCGGGGCGCGGAGATACGCAGTATTTT. The rearrangement links TRBV7-2 to TRBJ2-3; 7 bases line up with TRBD2. In germline, CDR1 is SGHTA, CDR2 FQGNSA. Trimming at V came to 1 base and at J to 5 bases, leaving 6 bases not matched to a gene. The CDR3 has 15 amino acids. The whole variable domain, remainder taken from reference TRBV7-2 and TRBJ2-3, is GAGVSQSPSNKVTEKGKDVELRCDPISGHTALYWYRQSLGQGLEFLIYFQGNSAPDKSGLPSDRFSAERTGGSVSTLTIQRTQQEDSAVYLCASSLEAGRGDTQYFGPGTRLTVL.

The CDR3: CASSQSVPGYNEKLFF. CDR3 bases: TGTGCCAGCAGCCAAAGTGTTCCAGGGTATAATGAAAAACTGTTTTTT. The chain couples TRBV3-1 (or the pseudogene TRBV3-2) to TRBJ1-4; weak D call: TRBD1 (5 bases). V was pared by 2 bases and J by 4 bases, with 14 bases between. Germline CDR1 and CDR2: LGHDT and YNNKEL (reference sequence). CDR3 length: 16 residues.

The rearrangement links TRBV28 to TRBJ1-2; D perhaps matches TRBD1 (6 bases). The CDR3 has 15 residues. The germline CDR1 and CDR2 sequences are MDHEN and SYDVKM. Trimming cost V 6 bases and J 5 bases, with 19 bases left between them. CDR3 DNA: TGTGCCAGCAGACCCACACAGGGTTTGGGGTATGGCTACACCTTC. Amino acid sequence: CASRPTQGLGYGYTF.

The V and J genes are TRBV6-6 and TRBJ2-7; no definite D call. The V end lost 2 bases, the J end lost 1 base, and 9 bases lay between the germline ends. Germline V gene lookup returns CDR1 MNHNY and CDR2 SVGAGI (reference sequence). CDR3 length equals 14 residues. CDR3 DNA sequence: TGTGCCAGCAGTTACAGCCCCACTTCCTACGAGCAGTACTTC. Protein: CASSYSPTSYEQYF.

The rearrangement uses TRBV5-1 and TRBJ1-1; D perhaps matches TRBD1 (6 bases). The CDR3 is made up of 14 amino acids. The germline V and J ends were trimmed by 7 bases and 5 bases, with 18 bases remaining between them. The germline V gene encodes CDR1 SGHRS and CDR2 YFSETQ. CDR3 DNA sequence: TGCGCCAGCCAACAGCAAGGGGGTACAACTGAAGCTTTCTTT. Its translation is CASQQQGGTTEAFF.

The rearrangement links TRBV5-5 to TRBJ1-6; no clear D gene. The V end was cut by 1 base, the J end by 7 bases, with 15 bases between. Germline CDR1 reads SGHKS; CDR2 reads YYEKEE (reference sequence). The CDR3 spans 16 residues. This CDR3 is CASSLSGQETNSPLHF. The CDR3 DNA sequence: TGTGCCAGCAGCTTGTCAGGTCAGGAGACAAATTCACCCCTCCACTTT.